A selection of T cell receptor beta chains follows, all from one sample in a study of blood T cell repertoires in COVID-19. Using immunoSEQ multiplex PCR, the repertoire was profiled, and TCRdb retains in-frame clones only, with some absent. This table holds roughly 160,000 clones, 80% to 85% found once. The source material was peripheral blood. The origin of the receptors is a man between 65 and 85 years old with active or convalescent COVID-19. Both conserved end residues are part of each CDR3. D genes are given only for firm matches. Not all rows give a size; the values are once, few, many and, for expanded clones, a class.

J: TRBJ1-5; V: TRBV5-5; D: TRBD1; size: NA; DNA: TGTGCCAGCAGCCTCTGGACAGGTAGCAATCAGCCCCAGCATTTT; CDR3: CASSLWTGSNQPQHF
J: TRBJ2-5; V: TRBV6-5; D: NA; size: NA; DNA: TGTGCCAGCAGTCCTAGGCCCGTGGGAGAGACCCAGTACTTC; CDR3: CASSPRPVGETQYF
J: TRBJ1-1; V: TRBV5-1; D: NA; size: NA; DNA: TGCGCCAGCAGCTTGGAATCAAGAGGGACTGAAGCTTTCTTT; CDR3: CASSLESRGTEAFF
J: TRBJ2-7; V: TRBV19; D: TRBD1; size: NA; DNA: TGTGCCAGTAGTATATGGGCGACAGGGGGCTCCTCTAGCTCCTACGAGCAGTACTTC; CDR3: CASSIWATGGSSSSYEQYF
J: TRBJ1-5; V: TRBV6-2/TRBV6-3; D: NA; size: NA; DNA: TGTGCCAGCAGTTACTCAGGAGGGGGCAATCAGCCCCAGCATTTT; CDR3: CASSYSGGGNQPQHF
J: TRBJ1-5; V: TRBV5-1; D: TRBD1; size: NA; DNA: TGCGCCAGCAGCCCGACAGGGGACAATCAGCCCCAGCATTTT; CDR3: CASSPTGDNQPQHF
J: TRBJ1-3; V: TRBV5-6; D: NA; size: once; DNA: TGTGCCAGCAGCTTGAGGGGACTTGGAAACACCATATATTTT; CDR3: CASSLRGLGNTIYF
J: TRBJ2-1; V: TRBV7-3; D: NA; size: NA; DNA: TGTGCCAGCAGCTTTGGGGGGTCCGCCTACAATGAGCAGTTCTTC; CDR3: CASSFGGSAYNEQFF
J: TRBJ1-2; V: TRBV4-3; D: NA; size: NA; DNA: TGCGCCAGCAGCCAAGACCACTTCGGGAGTGGCTACACCTTC; CDR3: CASSQDHFGSGYTF
J: TRBJ1-1; V: TRBV5-1; D: NA; size: once; DNA: TGCGCCAGCAGCTTACGGGGGGAGAACACTGAAGCTTTCTTT; CDR3: CASSLRGENTEAFF
J: TRBJ2-5; V: TRBV5-4; D: NA; size: NA; DNA: TGTGCCAGCAGAATGGACATTTCCCAAGAGACCCAGTACTTC; CDR3: CASRMDISQETQYF
J: TRBJ1-1; V: TRBV5-1; D: NA; size: NA; DNA: TGCGCCAGCAGCTTGGACCCGGGACTCAACACTGAAGCTTTCTTT; CDR3: CASSLDPGLNTEAFF
J: TRBJ2-1; V: TRBV4-3; D: NA; size: few; DNA: TGCGCCAGCAGCCAAGATCGGTCAGGCAATGAGCAGTTCTTC; CDR3: CASSQDRSGNEQFF
J: TRBJ1-5; V: TRBV9; D: NA; size: NA; DNA: TGTGCCAGCGGTACGGGGGAGCCCCAGCATTTT; CDR3: CASGTGEPQHF
J: TRBJ2-1; V: TRBV2; D: TRBD1; size: NA; DNA: TGTGCCAGCACCCGGGACAGTTACTTCAATGAGCAGTTCTTC; CDR3: CASTRDSYFNEQFF
J: TRBJ2-7; V: TRBV27; D: NA; size: NA; DNA: TGTGCCAGCAGTCCGCCGGGCAGGGCTTGGGAGCAGTACTTC; CDR3: CASSPPGRAWEQYF
J: TRBJ2-1; V: TRBV18; D: TRBD2; size: NA; DNA: TGTGCCAGCTCACCAAGTAGCGGGAGGTTTTATGAGCAGTTCTTC; CDR3: CASSPSSGRFYEQFF
J: TRBJ2-7; V: TRBV7-9; D: NA; size: NA; DNA: TGTGCCAGCAGCTTACAATCCTACGAGCAGTACTTC; CDR3: CASSLQSYEQYF
J: TRBJ1-2; V: TRBV10-3; D: NA; size: once; DNA: TGTGCCATCAGTGCCTCGCCCTCTAGTGCTGGCTACACCTTC; CDR3: CAISASPSSAGYTF
J: TRBJ2-5; V: TRBV5-4; D: TRBD1; size: NA; DNA: TGTGCCAGCACCCTGGGGGGGGACAGGGCGAAGACCCAGTACTTC; CDR3: CASTLGGDRAKTQYF
J: TRBJ2-1; V: TRBV6-4; D: TRBD2; size: once; DNA: TGTGCCAGCAGCCCCGGACTAGGCTACAATGAGCAGTTCTTC; CDR3: CASSPGLGYNEQFF
J: TRBJ1-5; V: TRBV27; D: TRBD1; size: NA; DNA: TGTGCCAGCAGTTTCCGACAGGGAAATCAGCCCCAGCATTTT; CDR3: CASSFRQGNQPQHF
J: TRBJ1-3; V: TRBV2; D: NA; size: NA; DNA: TGTGCCAGCAGTGATCTAGTTGGAAACACCATATATTTT; CDR3: CASSDLVGNTIYF